One and the same sample provided the 19 T cell receptor beta chains below, sequenced in a study of shared clonotypes between healthy human individuals. Data came from immunoSEQ multiplex PCR; TCRdb stores just in-frame clones and leaves some out. This table holds about 2.4 million clones, approximately 92% found once. The sample comprised naive CD4+ T cells sorted from blood. The subset here: CD45RA+ positively selected. These receptors came from a man younger than 35 in good health.

V is TRBV25-1 and J is TRBJ2-3; D unresolved. Trimming shortened V by 7 bases and J by 7 bases, and 12 bases separated the two germline ends. The CDR3 extends over 12 amino acids. The germline gives CDR1 MGHDK, CDR2 SYGVNS. CDR3 DNA sequence: TGTGCCAGCAAATCCCCCTCTCATACGCAGTATTTT. Protein sequence: CASKSPSHTQYF.

The V and J genes are TRBV7-2 and TRBJ2-3; D possibly uses TRBD1 or TRBD2 (6 bases each). The CDR3 loop spans 16 amino acids. Germline V lookup: CDR1 SGHTA, CDR2 FQGNSA. V was cut by 1 base and J by 1 base, with 12 bases left in between. CDR3 sequence: CASSLGGAGRTDTQYF. In DNA, the CDR3 is TGTGCCAGCAGCTTAGGGGGGGCGGGGCGCACAGATACGCAGTATTTT.

This chain joins TRBV2 and TRBJ1-1, with unresolved D. This CDR3 comprises 12 residues. CDR1 and CDR2 from the germline V gene are SNHLY and FYNNEI. V lost 6 bases and J 4 bases, leaving 9 bases between the germline ends. The CDR3, as DNA: TGTGCCAGCAGGACGGCGGGCACTGAAGCTTTCTTT. As protein: CASRTAGTEAFF.

A single count supports this clone. The rearrangement uses TRBV29-1 and TRBJ1-5; D is uncertain. The CDR3 runs to 14 residues. The germline V gene encodes CDR1 SQVTM and CDR2 ANQGSEA. Trimming took off 4 bases at V and 2 bases at J, with 12 bases between the two ends. The CDR3 DNA follows: TGCAGCGTTGTATCGCCAGACGGCAATCAGCCCCAGCATTTT. Its protein is CSVVSPDGNQPQHF.

This clone has just a few counts. This CDR3 reads CAWDRDLPEAFF. The CDR3 coding sequence is TGTGCCTGGGACAGGGACTTGCCTGAAGCTTTCTTT. V usage is TRBV30 and J usage is TRBJ1-1; 7 nucleotides agree with TRBD1. The length of the CDR3 is 12 residues. The V segment lost 5 bases and the J segment 6 bases; nucleotides outside the gene matches: 6. Germline V CDR1 and CDR2: GTSNPN, SVGIG (reference sequence).

V gene TRBV7-2 combines with J gene TRBJ2-7; D may be TRBD2 (5 bases). The CDR3 loop spans 15 amino acids. The V and J ends lost 5 bases and 4 bases respectively, with 18 bases between them. Germline CDR1 SGHTA, CDR2 FQGNSA. The CDR3 is CASSVTGNGIYEQYF. CDR3 sequence (DNA): TGTGCCAGCAGCGTAACGGGGAATGGTATATACGAGCAGTACTTC.

This clone has only one observation. The V call is TRBV4-1, the J call TRBJ1-6, with a tentative D call TRBD1 (5 bases). Between the trimmed V and J ends, which lost 4 bases and 7 bases, there was a span of 17 bases. Germline CDR1 is MGHRA and CDR2 is YSYEKL. The CDR3 extends over 16 amino acids. CDR3 sequence: CASSRNRDPRNSPLHF. CDR3 coding DNA: TGCGCCAGCAGCCGGAACCGGGACCCACGGAATTCACCCCTCCACTTT.

The genes are TRBV28 and TRBJ2-5, with D unresolved. Germline V gives CDR1 MDHEN, CDR2 SYDVKM. V lost 5 bases to trimming and J lost 2 bases, with 3 bases between them. CDR3 length: 11 amino acids. The CDR3 sequence is CASSQQETQYF. DNA for the CDR3: TGTGCCAGCAGTCAACAAGAGACCCAGTACTTC.

This clone came up once. This chain connects TRBV11-2 to TRBJ2-5, with TRBD2 identical over 13 bases. J gave up 4 bases and V 1 base, and 3 bases lay outside the gene matches. The CDR3 contains 16 residues. Germline lookup yields CDR1 SGHAT and CDR2 FQNNGV. The CDR3, as DNA: TGTGCCAGCAGCTTAGCCGGACTAGCGGGAGCAGAGACCCAGTACTTC. This codes for CASSLAGLAGAETQYF.

This chain links TRBV7-2 with TRBJ2-2; maybe TRBD1 (6 bases). With 5 bases removed from V and 1 base from J, the gap between germline ends came to 17 bases. The CDR3 has 17 residues. Germline values: CDR1 SGHTA, CDR2 FQGNSA. CDR3 DNA sequence: TGTGCCAGCAGCGGGGCAGGGGCGATCCTGAACACCGGGGAGCTGTTTTTT. This codes for CASSGAGAILNTGELFF. Full variable domain (outside the CDR3, taken from reference TRBV7-2 and TRBJ2-2): GAGVSQSPSNKVTEKGKDVELRCDPISGHTALYWYRQSLGQGLEFLIYFQGNSAPDKSGLPSDRFSAERTGGSVSTLTIQRTQQEDSAVYLCASSGAGAILNTGELFFGEGSRLTVL.

This chain links TRBV7-2 with TRBJ2-5; 8 bases are shared with TRBD1. The CDR3 is 14 amino acids. Germline V gene sequence: CDR1 SGHTA, CDR2 FQGNSA. Trimming at V came to 4 bases and at J to 4 bases, leaving 5 bases not matched to a gene. The CDR3 DNA reads TGTGCCAGCAGCTACGACAGGGGATCAGAGACCCAGTACTTC. As protein: CASSYDRGSETQYF.

This rearrangement joins TRBV28 to TRBJ1-5; D call uncertain. The CDR3 spans 14 residues. Per germline, CDR1 MDHEN and CDR2 SYDVKM. V gave up 2 bases and J gave up 15 bases, with 20 bases separating them. The CDR3, as DNA: TGTGCCAGCAGTTTACGCTTGTCGGGCCTGAACCGGCATTTT. Translating gives CASSLRLSGLNRHF.

This chain connects TRBV2 to TRBJ2-3; tentatively, D is TRBD1 or TRBD2 (5 bases each). Germline values: CDR1 SNHLY, CDR2 FYNNEI. The CDR3 runs 16 residues. With 6 bases removed from V and 2 bases from J, the gap between germline ends came to 18 bases. This CDR3 reads CASSPTGTTFTDTQYF. CDR3 in DNA: TGTGCCAGCAGCCCCACCGGGACGACATTCACAGATACGCAGTATTTT.

This clone was counted once. The chain combines TRBV19 with TRBJ1-2; D not certain. The CDR3 length is 14 residues. Germline loops: CDR1 LNHDA, CDR2 SQIVND (reference sequence). Between the trimmed V and J ends, which lost 9 bases and 1 base, there was a span of 15 bases. CDR3 DNA sequence: TGTGCCAGCGGAAAAGACGGCAGTAACTATGGCTACACCTTC. As protein: CASGKDGSNYGYTF.

The V call is TRBV5-6, the J call TRBJ2-2, with D perhaps matching TRBD2 (5 bases). V shed 3 bases and J shed 4 bases, with 16 bases lying between them. This CDR3 has 16 residues. Germline V gene sequence: CDR1 SGHDT, CDR2 YYEEEE. The CDR3 nucleotides read TGTGCCAGCAGCTCGGAACTAGTAATCGGCACCGGGGAGCTGTTTTTT. This encodes CASSSELVIGTGELFF.

This chain joins TRBV28 and TRBJ2-3; 11 bases fit TRBD2. This CDR3 has 16 residues. V gave up 8 bases and J gave up 0 bases; unmatched junction bases: 7. The germline V gene encodes CDR1 MDHEN and CDR2 SYDVKM. CDR3 bases: TGTGCCAGCTCCCTCTCTAGCGGGGGGAGCACAGATACGCAGTATTTT. The encoded protein is CASSLSSGGSTDTQYF.

V gene TRBV10-3 combines with J gene TRBJ2-5, with 8 nucleotides matching TRBD2. CDR1 is ENHRY, CDR2 SYGVKD, per germline. This CDR3 contains 14 residues. Germline trimming cut 6 bases from V and 3 bases from J; bases unmatched to any gene: 6. This CDR3 is CAIRGRGLEETQYF. In nucleotides, the CDR3 is TGTGCCATCAGAGGGAGGGGACTAGAAGAGACCCAGTACTTC.

The chain recombines TRBV18 with TRBJ1-5; no definite D call. Trimming shortened V by 2 bases and J by 5 bases, and 10 bases separated the two germline ends. This CDR3 is built from 14 residues. In germline, CDR1 is KGHSH, CDR2 LQKENI. The CDR3 region is CASSPGGGHQPQHF. The CDR3 DNA reads as TGTGCCAGCTCACCAGGTGGAGGACATCAGCCCCAGCATTTT.

V and J are TRBV5-4 and TRBJ1-6; no definite D call. V lost 2 bases and J lost 0, with 9 bases in between. The CDR3 has 16 residues. Germline V gene data show CDR1 as SGHNT and CDR2 as YYREEE (reference sequence). DNA for the CDR3: TGTGCCAGCAGCTTAACAGCTAGCTCCTATAATTCACCCCTCCACTTT. Residues: CASSLTASSYNSPLHF.